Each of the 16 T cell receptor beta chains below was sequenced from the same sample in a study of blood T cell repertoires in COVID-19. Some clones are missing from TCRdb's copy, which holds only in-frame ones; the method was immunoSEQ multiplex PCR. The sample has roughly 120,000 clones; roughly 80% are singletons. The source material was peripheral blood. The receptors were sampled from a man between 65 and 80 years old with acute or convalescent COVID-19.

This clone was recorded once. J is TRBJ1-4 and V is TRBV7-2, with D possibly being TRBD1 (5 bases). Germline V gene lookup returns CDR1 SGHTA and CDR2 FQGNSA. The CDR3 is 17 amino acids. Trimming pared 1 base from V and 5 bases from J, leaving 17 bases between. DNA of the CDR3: TGTGCCAGCAGCTTAGGTCTTGTCCAGGGATACAATGAAAAACTGTTTTTT. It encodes CASSLGLVQGYNEKLFF.

The CDR3: CAASTGRANTEAFF. In DNA, the CDR3 is TGTGCCGCGAGCACAGGGAGGGCGAACACTGAAGCTTTCTTT. The V call is TRBV6-5, the J call TRBJ1-1; weak D call: TRBD1 (6 bases). Trimming removed 11 bases from V and 1 base from J, with 17 bases in between. CDR1 is MNHEY and CDR2 is SVGAGI in the germline V gene. The CDR3 is 14 amino acids.

CDR3 sequence reads: CASSKYRDKSSGRGRGELFF. In DNA form, the CDR3 reads TGTGCCAGCAGCAAATATCGGGACAAGTCTAGCGGGAGGGGTAGGGGGGAGCTGTTTTTT. The V call is TRBV21-1, the J call TRBJ2-2; the DNA was not compared with TRBD2, the D call given in the table. TRBV21-1 is designated a pseudogene. CDR3 length equals 20 residues.

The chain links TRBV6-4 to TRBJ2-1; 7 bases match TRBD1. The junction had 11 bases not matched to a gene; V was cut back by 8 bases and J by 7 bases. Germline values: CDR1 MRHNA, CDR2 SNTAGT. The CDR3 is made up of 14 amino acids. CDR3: CASPRGPDRNEQFF. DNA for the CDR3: TGTGCCAGCCCAAGAGGGCCGGACAGGAATGAGCAGTTCTTC.

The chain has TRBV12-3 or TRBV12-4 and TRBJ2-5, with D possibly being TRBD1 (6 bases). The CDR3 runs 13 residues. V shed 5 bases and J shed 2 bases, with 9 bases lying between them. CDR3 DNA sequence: TGTGCCAGCAGTCCAGGACAGCAAGAGACCCAGTACTTC. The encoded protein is CASSPGQQETQYF.

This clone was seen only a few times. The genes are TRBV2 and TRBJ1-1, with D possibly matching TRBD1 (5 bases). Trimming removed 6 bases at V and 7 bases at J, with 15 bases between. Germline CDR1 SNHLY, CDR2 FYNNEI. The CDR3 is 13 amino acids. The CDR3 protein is CASSLQGSGEAFF. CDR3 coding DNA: TGTGCCAGCAGCCTTCAGGGTTCGGGTGAAGCTTTCTTT.

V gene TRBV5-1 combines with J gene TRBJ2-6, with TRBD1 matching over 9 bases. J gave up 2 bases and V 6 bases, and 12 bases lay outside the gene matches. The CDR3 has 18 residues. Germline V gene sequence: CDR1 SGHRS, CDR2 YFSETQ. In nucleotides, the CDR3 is TGCGCCAGCAAGGTGGCTGGGACAGGGTTTACTGGGGCCAACGTCCTGACTTTC. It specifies CASKVAGTGFTGANVLTF.

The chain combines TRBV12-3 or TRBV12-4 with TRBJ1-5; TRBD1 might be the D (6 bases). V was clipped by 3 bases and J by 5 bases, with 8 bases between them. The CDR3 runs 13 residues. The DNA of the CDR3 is TGTGCCAGCAGTTTCGAGGGGGATCAGCCCCAGCATTTT. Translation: CASSFEGDQPQHF.

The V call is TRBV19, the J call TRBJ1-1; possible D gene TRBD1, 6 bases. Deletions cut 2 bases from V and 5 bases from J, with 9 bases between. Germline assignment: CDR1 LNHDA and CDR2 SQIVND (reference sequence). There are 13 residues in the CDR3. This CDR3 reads CASSIRGQTEAFF. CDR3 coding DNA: TGTGCCAGTAGTATACGCGGACAGACTGAAGCTTTCTTT.

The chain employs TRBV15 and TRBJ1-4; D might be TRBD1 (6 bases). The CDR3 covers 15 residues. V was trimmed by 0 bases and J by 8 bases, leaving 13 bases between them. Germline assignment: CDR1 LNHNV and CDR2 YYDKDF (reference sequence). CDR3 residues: CATSRETGGEEKLFF. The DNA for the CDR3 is TGTGCCACCAGCAGAGAGACAGGCGGAGAAGAAAAACTGTTTTTT.

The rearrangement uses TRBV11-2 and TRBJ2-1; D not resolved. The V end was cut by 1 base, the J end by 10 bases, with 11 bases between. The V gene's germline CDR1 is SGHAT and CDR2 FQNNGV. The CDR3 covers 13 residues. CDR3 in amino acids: CASSLAVLGEQFF. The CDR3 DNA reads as TGTGCCAGCAGCTTAGCGGTCCTCGGGGAGCAGTTCTTC.

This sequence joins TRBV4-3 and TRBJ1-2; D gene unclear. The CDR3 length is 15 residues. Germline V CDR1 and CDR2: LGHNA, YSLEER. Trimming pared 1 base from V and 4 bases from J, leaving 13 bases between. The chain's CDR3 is CASSQGHSRGYGYTF. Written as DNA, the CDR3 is TGCGCCAGCAGCCAAGGACACTCCCGGGGCTATGGCTACACCTTC.

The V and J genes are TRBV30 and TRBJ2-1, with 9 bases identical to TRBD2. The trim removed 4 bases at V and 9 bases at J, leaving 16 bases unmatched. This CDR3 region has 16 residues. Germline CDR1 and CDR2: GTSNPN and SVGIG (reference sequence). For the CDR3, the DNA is TGTGCCTGGACCCTATATGGTAGCGGGAGAAGTGGTGAGCAGTTCTTC. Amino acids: CAWTLYGSGRSGEQFF.

The CDR3 protein is CAWSVPGLMNTEAFF. CDR3 bases: TGTGCCTGGAGTGTACCCGGACTTATGAACACTGAAGCTTTCTTT. The chain recombines TRBV30 with TRBJ1-1; D gene uncertain. V was shortened by 0 bases and J by 0 bases, with 11 bases between the two germline ends. The germline CDR1 and CDR2 sequences are GTSNPN and SVGIG (reference sequence). The CDR3 covers 15 residues.

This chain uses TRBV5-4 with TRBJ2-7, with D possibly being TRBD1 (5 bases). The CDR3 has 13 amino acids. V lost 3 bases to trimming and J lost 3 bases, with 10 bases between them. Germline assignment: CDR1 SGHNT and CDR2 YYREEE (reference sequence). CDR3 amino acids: CASSSYTGYEQYF. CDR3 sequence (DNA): TGTGCCAGCAGCTCATACACAGGCTACGAGCAGTACTTC. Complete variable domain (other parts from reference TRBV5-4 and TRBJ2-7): ETGVTQSPTHLIKTRGQQVTLRCSSQSGHNTVSWYQQALGQGPQFIFQYYREEENGRGNFPPRFSGLQFPNYSSELNVNALELDDSALYLCASSSYTGYEQYFGPGTRLTVT.

The CDR3 region is CASSPDGRPKNEQYF. The CDR3 DNA is TGTGCCAGCAGCCCGGACGGGAGGCCTAAGAACGAGCAGTACTTC. The chain links TRBV9 to TRBJ2-7; TRBD2 matches 7 bases. The V gene end was trimmed by 4 bases and the J gene end by 5 bases; junction bases not matched to a gene: 12. The CDR3 length is 15 residues. Looked up from germline, CDR1 is SGDLS and CDR2 is YYNGEE.